This T cell receptor (beta chain) was found in a study of T-cell memory formation after mild COVID-19. Study-wide background: Clusters of TCRs were largely donor specific. General study findings and limits: Among clones contracting day 15 to 85, CD4/CD8 was balanced, whereas later expanders leaned CD4+.

Of note for this clonotype: Its specificity is not known.

TCRdb reprocessed the 5' RACE reads via MiXCR and lists one record per CDR3 protein. The sample lists under 200,000 distinct CDR3 sequences, around 30% seen once, with around 12% in the top ten. Sequencing input: PBMCs or a T cell subset sorted from them (not recorded which). The TCR was taken from an adult woman who had mild COVID-19 (a few samples of this study predate the infection). Cell type and time point are not known.

The CDR3 loop reads CASSYSGLAGVNTGELFF. The CDR3 bases are TGTGCCAGCAGTTACTCAGGACTAGCGGGAGTGAACACCGGGGAGCTGTTTTTT. This rearrangement joins TRBV6-8 to TRBJ2-2; 13 bases fit TRBD2. Germline CDR1 and CDR2: MNHGY and SAAAGT. This CDR3 comprises 18 residues. V dropped 0 bases and J dropped 1; count of bases not matched to a gene: 2.